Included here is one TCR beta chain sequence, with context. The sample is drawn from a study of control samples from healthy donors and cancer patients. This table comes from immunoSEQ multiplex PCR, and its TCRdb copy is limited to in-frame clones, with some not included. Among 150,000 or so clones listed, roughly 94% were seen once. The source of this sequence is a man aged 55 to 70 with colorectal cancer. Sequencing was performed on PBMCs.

CDR3 nucleotides: TGCAGTGCTCTCCGGGAGCCTGGCTACACCTTC. It translates to CSALREPGYTF. J is TRBJ1-2 and V is TRBV20-1; D is undetermined. The germline V and J ends were trimmed by 5 bases and 7 bases, with 11 bases remaining between them. Looked up from germline, CDR1 is DFQATT and CDR2 is SNEGSKA (reference sequence). The CDR3 consists of 11 residues.